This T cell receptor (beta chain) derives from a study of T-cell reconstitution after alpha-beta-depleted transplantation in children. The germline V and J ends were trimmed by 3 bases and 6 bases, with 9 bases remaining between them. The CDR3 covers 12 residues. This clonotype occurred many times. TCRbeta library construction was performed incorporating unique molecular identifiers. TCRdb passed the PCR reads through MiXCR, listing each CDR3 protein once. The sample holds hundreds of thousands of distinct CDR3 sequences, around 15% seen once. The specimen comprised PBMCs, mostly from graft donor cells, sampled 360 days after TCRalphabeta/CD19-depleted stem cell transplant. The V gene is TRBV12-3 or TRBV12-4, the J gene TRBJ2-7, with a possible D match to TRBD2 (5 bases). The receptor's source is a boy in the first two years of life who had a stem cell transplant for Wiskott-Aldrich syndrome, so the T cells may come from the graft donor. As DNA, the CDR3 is TGTGCCAGCAGTTTTGGGAGATTCGAGCAGTACTTC. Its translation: CASSFGRFEQYF.